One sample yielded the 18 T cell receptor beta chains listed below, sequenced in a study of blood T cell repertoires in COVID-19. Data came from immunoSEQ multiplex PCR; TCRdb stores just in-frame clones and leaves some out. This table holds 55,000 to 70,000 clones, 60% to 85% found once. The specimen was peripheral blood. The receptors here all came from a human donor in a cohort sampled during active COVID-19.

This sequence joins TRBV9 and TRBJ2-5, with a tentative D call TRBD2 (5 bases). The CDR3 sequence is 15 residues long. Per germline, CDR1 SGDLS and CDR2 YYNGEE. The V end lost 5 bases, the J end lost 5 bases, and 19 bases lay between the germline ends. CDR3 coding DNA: TGTGCCAGCAGTACGAGAAGCGGCTCAGCGGAGACCCAGTACTTC. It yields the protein CASSTRSGSAETQYF.

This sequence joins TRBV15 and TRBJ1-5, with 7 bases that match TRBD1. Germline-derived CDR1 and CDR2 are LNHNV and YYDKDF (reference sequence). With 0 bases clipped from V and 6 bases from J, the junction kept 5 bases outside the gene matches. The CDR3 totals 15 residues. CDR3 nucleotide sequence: TGTGCCACCAGCAGAGACAGGGGGAAATCTCAGCCCCAGCATTTT. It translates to CATSRDRGKSQPQHF.

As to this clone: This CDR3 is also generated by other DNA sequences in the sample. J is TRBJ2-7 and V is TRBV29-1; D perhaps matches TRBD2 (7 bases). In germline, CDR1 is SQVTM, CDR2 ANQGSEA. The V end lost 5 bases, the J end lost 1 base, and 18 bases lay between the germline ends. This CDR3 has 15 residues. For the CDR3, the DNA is TGCAGCGTTACACGGGGGGCCGGGGGTTCCTACGAGCAGTACTTC. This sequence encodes CSVTRGAGGSYEQYF.

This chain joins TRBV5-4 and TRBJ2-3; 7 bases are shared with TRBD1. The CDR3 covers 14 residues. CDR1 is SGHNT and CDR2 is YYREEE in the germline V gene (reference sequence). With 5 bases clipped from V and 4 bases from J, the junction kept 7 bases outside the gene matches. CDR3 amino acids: CASRWNRGADTQYF. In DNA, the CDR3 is TGTGCCAGCAGGTGGAACAGGGGCGCAGATACGCAGTATTTT.

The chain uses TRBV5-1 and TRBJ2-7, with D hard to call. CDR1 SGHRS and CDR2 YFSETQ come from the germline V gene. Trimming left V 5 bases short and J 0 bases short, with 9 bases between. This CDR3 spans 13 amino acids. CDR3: CASSPSGSYEQYF. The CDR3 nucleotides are TGCGCCAGCAGTCCGTCCGGCTCCTACGAGCAGTACTTC.

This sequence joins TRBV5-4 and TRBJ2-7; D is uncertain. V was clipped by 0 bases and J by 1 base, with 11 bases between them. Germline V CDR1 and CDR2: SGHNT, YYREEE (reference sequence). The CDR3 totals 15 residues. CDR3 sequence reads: CASSLGQVQSYEQYF. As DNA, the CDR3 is TGTGCCAGCAGCTTGGGGCAGGTCCAATCCTACGAGCAGTACTTC.

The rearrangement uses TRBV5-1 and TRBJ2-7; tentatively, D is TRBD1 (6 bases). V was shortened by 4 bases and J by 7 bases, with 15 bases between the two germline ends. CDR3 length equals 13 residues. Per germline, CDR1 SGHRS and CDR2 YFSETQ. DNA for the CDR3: TGCGCCAGCAGCGCACGGACAGTGGGGGAGCAGTACTTC. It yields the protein CASSARTVGEQYF.

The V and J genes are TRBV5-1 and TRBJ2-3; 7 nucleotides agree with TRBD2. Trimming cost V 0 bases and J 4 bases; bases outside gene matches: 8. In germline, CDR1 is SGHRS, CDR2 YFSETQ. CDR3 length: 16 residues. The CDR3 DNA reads TGCGCCAGCAGCTTGGCGGCTAGCGGAGGCCCAGATACGCAGTATTTT. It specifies CASSLAASGGPDTQYF.

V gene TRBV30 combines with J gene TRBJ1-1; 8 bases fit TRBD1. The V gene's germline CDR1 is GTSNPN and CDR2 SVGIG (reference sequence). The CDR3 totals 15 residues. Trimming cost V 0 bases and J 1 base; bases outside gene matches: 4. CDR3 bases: TGTGCCTGGAGTGTACCGGGGACAGGGAACACTGAAGCTTTCTTT. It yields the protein CAWSVPGTGNTEAFF.

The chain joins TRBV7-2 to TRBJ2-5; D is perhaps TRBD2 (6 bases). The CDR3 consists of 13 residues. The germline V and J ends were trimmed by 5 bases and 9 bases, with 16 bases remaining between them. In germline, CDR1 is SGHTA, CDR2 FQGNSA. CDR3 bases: TGTGCCAGCAGCCGCGGGGTCCCTGAGGCCCAGTACTTC. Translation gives CASSRGVPEAQYF.

The CDR3 loop is CASSRSPQETQYF. Written as DNA, the CDR3 is TGTGCCAGCAGCCGGAGCCCCCAAGAGACCCAGTACTTC. This chain joins TRBV5-6 and TRBJ2-5; D gene uncertain. This CDR3 has 13 residues. In germline, CDR1 is SGHDT, CDR2 YYEEEE. V was clipped by 4 bases and J by 1 base, with 8 bases between them. The full variable domain, its missing parts supplied by reference TRBV5-6 and TRBJ2-5, is DAGVTQSPTHLIKTRGQQVTLRCSPKSGHDTVSWYQQALGQGPQFIFQYYEEEERQRGNFPDRFSGHQFPNYSSELNVNALLLGDSALYLCASSRSPQETQYFGPGTRLLVL.

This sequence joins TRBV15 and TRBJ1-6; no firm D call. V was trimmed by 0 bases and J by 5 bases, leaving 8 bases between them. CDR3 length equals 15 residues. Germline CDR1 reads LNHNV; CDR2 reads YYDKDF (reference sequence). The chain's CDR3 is CATSRDVADNSPLHF. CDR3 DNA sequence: TGTGCCACCAGCAGAGATGTGGCGGATAATTCACCCCTCCACTTT.

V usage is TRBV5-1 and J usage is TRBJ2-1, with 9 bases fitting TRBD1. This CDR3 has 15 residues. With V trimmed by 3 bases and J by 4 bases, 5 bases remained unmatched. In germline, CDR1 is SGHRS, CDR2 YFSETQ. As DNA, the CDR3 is TGCGCCAGCAGCTCCGGGACAGGGACATACAATGAGCAGTTCTTC. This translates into CASSSGTGTYNEQFF.

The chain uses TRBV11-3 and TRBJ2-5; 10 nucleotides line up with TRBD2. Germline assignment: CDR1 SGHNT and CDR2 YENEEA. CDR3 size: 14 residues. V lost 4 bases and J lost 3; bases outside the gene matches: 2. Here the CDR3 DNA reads TGTGCCAGCAGCTCCGGACTAGCGGAAGAGACCCAGTACTTC. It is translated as CASSSGLAEETQYF.

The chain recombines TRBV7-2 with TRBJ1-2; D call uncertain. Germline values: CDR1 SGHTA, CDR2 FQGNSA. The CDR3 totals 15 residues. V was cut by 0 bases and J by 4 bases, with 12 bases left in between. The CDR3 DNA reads TGTGCCAGCAGCTTAGCGTGGTCAGGTGTCTATGGCTACACCTTC. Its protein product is CASSLAWSGVYGYTF.

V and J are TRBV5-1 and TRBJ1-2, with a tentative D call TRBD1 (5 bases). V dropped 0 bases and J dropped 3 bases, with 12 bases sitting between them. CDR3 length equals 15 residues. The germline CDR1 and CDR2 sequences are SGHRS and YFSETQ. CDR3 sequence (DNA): TGCGCCAGCAGCTTGGGTGGATTGGGGCACTATGGCTACACCTTC. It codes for CASSLGGLGHYGYTF.

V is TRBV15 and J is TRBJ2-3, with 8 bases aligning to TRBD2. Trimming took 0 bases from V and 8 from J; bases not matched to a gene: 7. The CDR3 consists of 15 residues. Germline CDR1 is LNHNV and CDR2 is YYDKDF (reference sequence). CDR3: CATSRESGGPGTQYF. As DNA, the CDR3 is TGTGCCACCAGCAGAGAGTCGGGAGGGCCGGGTACGCAGTATTTT.

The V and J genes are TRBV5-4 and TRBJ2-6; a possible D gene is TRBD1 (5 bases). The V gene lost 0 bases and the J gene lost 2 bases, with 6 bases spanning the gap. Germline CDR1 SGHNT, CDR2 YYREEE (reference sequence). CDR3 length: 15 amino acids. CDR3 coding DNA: TGTGCCAGCAGCTTGGACAGGCCTGGGGCCAACGTCCTGACTTTC. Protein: CASSLDRPGANVLTF.